The 24 T cell receptor beta chains given below trace back to one sample, sequenced in a study of control samples from healthy donors and cancer patients. TCRdb's table, derived via immunoSEQ multiplex PCR, lists solely in-frame clones and lacks some. The sample carries roughly 120,000 clones, about 94% recorded once. Sequenced input: blood. These receptors were collected from a man aged 25 to 40 in good health.

This chain joins TRBV4-1 and TRBJ2-3; 10 bases map to TRBD1. The CDR3 is made up of 18 amino acids. Germline V lookup: CDR1 MGHRA, CDR2 YSYEKL. V gave up 0 bases and J gave up 5 bases; unmatched junction bases: 11. The CDR3: CASSQDLFGQGVLDTQYF. In DNA, the CDR3 is TGCGCCAGCAGCCAAGATCTATTCGGACAGGGGGTTTTAGATACGCAGTATTTT.

The genes are TRBV3-1 (or the pseudogene TRBV3-2) and TRBJ2-5; D might be TRBD2 (7 bases). Trimming removed 1 base at V and 2 bases at J, with 11 bases between. The CDR3 has 15 amino acids. Germline V gene sequence: CDR1 LGHDT, CDR2 YNNKEL (reference sequence). The CDR3 bases are TGTGCCAGCAGCCAAGTGGCGGGGGCGCAAGAGACCCAGTACTTC. This sequence encodes CASSQVAGAQETQYF.

The DNA for the CDR3 is TGTGCCAGCAGCTATTTAGGTGTCGCTAAGAACACTGAAGCTTTCTTT. Translated, it gives CASSYLGVAKNTEAFF. This rearrangement joins TRBV5-6 to TRBJ1-1; D unresolved. Trimming left V 3 bases short and J 1 base short, with 16 bases between. This CDR3 spans 16 amino acids. Germline V gene sequence: CDR1 SGHDT, CDR2 YYEEEE.

The CDR3, as DNA: TGTGCCAGTAGTCCTACAGGGGCAAGTGGCTACACCTTC. Protein sequence: CASSPTGASGYTF. The gene calls are TRBV19 and TRBJ1-2, with 7 positions matching TRBD1. The germline CDR1 and CDR2 sequences are LNHDA and SQIVND (reference sequence). This CDR3 comprises 13 residues. Germline trimming cut 5 bases from V and 7 bases from J; bases unmatched to any gene: 7.

The chain couples TRBV5-1 to TRBJ2-1; D might be TRBD1 or TRBD2, each matching 5 bases. CDR1 is SGHRS, CDR2 YFSETQ, per germline. The germline V and J ends were trimmed by 4 bases and 5 bases, with 19 bases remaining between them. The CDR3 runs to 16 residues. CDR3 loop: CASSEGRLVPHNEQFF. The CDR3 DNA follows: TGCGCCAGCAGCGAGGGACGCCTGGTTCCCCACAATGAGCAGTTCTTC.

The chain joins TRBV30 to TRBJ1-1; no reliable D call. V shed 5 bases and J shed 2 bases, with 12 bases lying between them. Germline values: CDR1 GTSNPN, CDR2 SVGIG (reference sequence). This CDR3 has 13 amino acids. CDR3 DNA: TGTGCCTGGGTGAGGCAGGTTAACACTGAAGCTTTCTTT. As protein: CAWVRQVNTEAFF.

This chain uses TRBV9 with TRBJ2-1; the D gene could be TRBD1 or TRBD2 (5 bases each). V lost 2 bases, J lost 6 bases, and 18 bases lay in between. The germline V gene encodes CDR1 SGDLS and CDR2 YYNGEE. This CDR3 has 16 amino acids. The CDR3 sequence is CASSVPRGEGPNEQFF. CDR3 DNA: TGTGCCAGCAGCGTCCCCCGGGGCGAGGGGCCCAATGAGCAGTTCTTC.

This chain uses TRBV7-9 with TRBJ1-1, with a weak D call TRBD1 (5 bases). The V gene's germline CDR1 is SEHNR and CDR2 FQNEAQ (reference sequence). Trimming removed 2 bases at V and 3 bases at J, with 13 bases between. This CDR3 is built from 15 residues. CDR3 loop: CASSLTGGSYTEAFF. The CDR3 DNA reads TGTGCCAGCAGCTTAACCGGGGGTTCCTACACTGAAGCTTTCTTT.

The chain employs TRBV20-1 and TRBJ2-4; no definite D call. V lost 6 bases and J 0 bases, leaving 3 bases between the germline ends. CDR1 is DFQATT, CDR2 SNEGSKA, per germline (reference sequence). The CDR3 has 11 residues. CDR3 DNA: TGCAGTGCACTAGCCAAAAACATTCAGTACTTC. This encodes CSALAKNIQYF.

This chain uses TRBV27 with TRBJ2-1, with TRBD1 identical over 7 bases. This CDR3 has 16 amino acids. Germline trimming cut 5 bases from V and 2 bases from J; bases unmatched to any gene: 9. Germline V gives CDR1 MNHEY, CDR2 SMNVEV (reference sequence). The CDR3, as DNA: TGTGCCAGCAGTCCTCATCGACAGGGCCCCTACAATGAGCAGTTCTTC. It yields the protein CASSPHRQGPYNEQFF.

Points on this clone: The junction departs from germline at one end; a sequencing error may be responsible. This chain links TRBV3-1 (or the pseudogene TRBV3-2) with TRBJ2-7; 11 bases align to TRBD2. The length of the CDR3 is 15 residues. Germline assignment: CDR1 LGHDT and CDR2 YNNKEL (reference sequence). CDR3 loop: CASSQGLAGGDERYF. DNA for the CDR3: TGTGCCAGCAGCCAAGGGCTAGCGGGGGGAGACGAGCGGTACTTC.

The count of this clone is one. The chain links TRBV2 to TRBJ1-6; D gene unclear. The V end was cut by 3 bases, the J end by 0 bases, with 6 bases between. Germline loops: CDR1 SNHLY, CDR2 FYNNEI. The CDR3 runs 15 residues. CDR3 amino acids: CASSEWNSYNSPLHF. In nucleotides, the CDR3 is TGTGCCAGCAGTGAGTGGAACTCCTATAATTCACCCCTCCACTTT. Looking up the rest from reference TRBV2 and TRBJ1-6 gives the full variable domain: EPEVTQTPSHQVTQMGQEVILRCVPISNHLYFYWYRQILGQKVEFLVSFYNNEISEKSEIFDDQFSVERPDGSNFTLKIRSTKLEDSAMYFCASSEWNSYNSPLHFGNGTRLTVT.

This chain connects TRBV28 to TRBJ2-1, with unresolved D. CDR1 is MDHEN, CDR2 SYDVKM, per germline. The CDR3 is 13 amino acids. V was pared by 4 bases and J by 4 bases, with 8 bases between. This CDR3 is CASSSGTYNEQFF. DNA for the CDR3: TGTGCCAGCAGTTCGGGTACTTACAATGAGCAGTTCTTC.

This chain connects TRBV14 to TRBJ2-3, with D perhaps TRBD2 (6 bases). The ends were cut back, 0 bases at V and 1 base at J, with 8 bases in the middle. The CDR3 covers 15 residues. Germline V gene sequence: CDR1 SGHDN, CDR2 FVKESK. The CDR3 here is CASSQDAGRTDTQYF. The CDR3 nucleotides read TGTGCCAGCAGCCAAGATGCGGGGCGCACAGATACGCAGTATTTT.

V is TRBV4-1 and J is TRBJ1-1, with D unresolved. Trimming stripped 1 base from V and 2 bases from J, with 5 bases between. The CDR3 totals 13 residues. From germline, CDR1 is MGHRA and CDR2 YSYEKL. CDR3 protein: CASSQASNTEAFF. CDR3 coding DNA: TGCGCCAGCAGCCAAGCTTCCAACACTGAAGCTTTCTTT.

The V gene is TRBV28, the J gene TRBJ2-5, with TRBD1 matching over 10 bases. V lost 8 bases and J lost 10; bases outside the gene matches: 16. This CDR3 region has 15 residues. CDR1 is MDHEN and CDR2 is SYDVKM in the germline V gene. The CDR3 sequence is CASLGAGQGLKSQYF. The CDR3 DNA reads as TGTGCCAGCTTAGGGGCGGGACAGGGGTTGAAGAGCCAGTACTTC.

The rearrangement joins TRBV9 to TRBJ1-3; possible D gene TRBD1, 5 bases. Trimming removed 4 bases at V and 3 bases at J, with 20 bases between. The CDR3 is 17 amino acids. Germline V CDR1 and CDR2: SGDLS, YYNGEE. The CDR3 sequence is CASSPWDRWLSGNTIYF. CDR3 nucleotides: TGTGCCAGCAGCCCATGGGACCGGTGGTTGAGTGGAAACACCATATATTTT.

V usage is TRBV12-2 and J usage is TRBJ1-5; the table names TRBD1, a call not compared with the DNA. TRBV12-2 is an annotated pseudogene. There are 17 residues in the CDR3. The CDR3 bases are TGTGCAAGTCGCCCTAGGGACAGGGGGCAAGAGGGTCAGCCCCAGCATTTT. Amino acids: CASRPRDRGQEGQPQHF.

The chain has TRBV4-1 and TRBJ1-1; D is unclear. The CDR3 covers 13 residues. Trimming left V 3 bases short and J 3 bases short, with 8 bases between. CDR1 is MGHRA and CDR2 is YSYEKL in the germline V gene. CDR3 DNA sequence: TGCGCCAGCAGCCACACTAGGGACACTGAAGCTTTCTTT. Translating gives CASSHTRDTEAFF.

V and J are TRBV10-3 and TRBJ1-6; a weak D match, TRBD1 (6 bases). Looked up from germline, CDR1 is ENHRY and CDR2 is SYGVKD. The CDR3 extends over 16 amino acids. V lost 5 bases to trimming and J lost 7 bases, with 18 bases between them. CDR3 in amino acids: CAISPLTGSGNSPLHF. The CDR3, as DNA: TGTGCCATCAGTCCGCTTACAGGGTCTGGGAATTCACCCCTCCACTTT.

In this sample, this clone turned up once. Compared with germline, one end of the junction differs, possibly owing to a read error. The CDR3 reads CASSGQGAHF. CDR3 DNA sequence: TGTGCCAGCAGCGGACAGGGGGCGCATTTT. V usage is TRBV2 and J usage is TRBJ1-3; 11 bases are a match to TRBD1. This CDR3 comprises 10 residues. Germline loops: CDR1 SNHLY, CDR2 FYNNEI.

V is TRBV21-1 and J is TRBJ2-7; the D call of TRBD1 is as the table states it, not checked on the DNA. TRBV21-1 is tagged as a pseudogene. The length of the CDR3 is 14 residues. DNA of the CDR3: TGTGCCAGCAGCCACACAGACAGATCCTACGAGCAGTACGTC. It specifies CASSHTDRSYEQYV.

The chain links TRBV10-3 to TRBJ1-3; 8 bases are shared with TRBD1. The V and J ends lost 4 bases and 0 bases, in that order; junction bases with no gene match: 8. Germline V gene data show CDR1 as ENHRY and CDR2 as SYGVKD. This CDR3 has 17 amino acids. The chain's CDR3 is CAISVSGTGVSGNTIYF. The CDR3 bases are TGTGCCATCAGTGTCTCCGGGACAGGTGTCTCTGGAAACACCATATATTTT.

V usage is TRBV5-5 and J usage is TRBJ1-6; TRBD1 aligns across 9 bases. Germline-derived CDR1 and CDR2 are SGHKS and YYEKEE (reference sequence). V dropped 3 bases and J dropped 13; count of bases not matched to a gene: 5. This CDR3 contains 13 residues. CDR3: CASSSGQGPPLHF. The DNA of the CDR3 is TGTGCCAGCAGCTCGGGACAGGGTCCCCCCCTCCACTTT.